A single T cell receptor (beta chain) is shown here with its context. Germline V gene lookup returns CDR1 SGHTA and CDR2 FQGTGA. This CDR3 comprises 15 residues. J gave up 2 bases and V 2 bases, and 3 bases lay outside the gene matches. Primers for the PCR totalled 60 Vbeta and 13 Jbeta. TCRdb keeps only in-frame clones here, not all; method: immunoSEQ multiplex PCR. This table lists roughly 120,000 clones. The data stem from a study of cytomegalovirus exposure and HLA in healthy donors. The chain uses TRBV7-3 and TRBJ2-7, with 10 bases matching TRBD1. The sample comprised PBMCs. This receptor was identified in a man younger than 35 in good health and CMV-seronegative. CDR3 nucleotides: TGTGCCAGCAGCTTAGGGGGACAGGGGACCTACGAGCAGTACTTC. Amino acid sequence: CASSLGGQGTYEQYF.